This TCR beta chain was captured by sequencing in a study of T cell repertoires in cytomegalovirus infection. Turning to the study itself: CMV infection together with matching HLA type was indicated by public TCR beta signatures. General study points: The cumulative frequency of public TCR beta families identified carriers of CMV plus the relevant HLA.

TCRdb processed the reads anew with MiXCR; each CDR3 protein has one entry. Of about 240,000 distinct CDR3 sequences listed, roughly an eighth were seen once; the top ten hold 1.5% to 2%. This clonotype has only a few counts. The antigen is not known. Sample: PBMCs. The origin of this receptor is a human donor in good health (CMV status not recorded). Some clones in this sample may be carry-over from other donors' samples.

The CDR3 region has the DNA TGTGCCAGCAGCCGGAGACTAGCGGGGGGTAGGCAAGAGACCCAGTACTTC. It is translated as CASSRRLAGGRQETQYF. V and J are TRBV7-8 and TRBJ2-5; 13 nucleotides align to TRBD2. CDR3 length equals 17 residues. Trimming at V came to 5 bases and at J to 2 bases, leaving 8 bases not matched to a gene. The germline gives CDR1 SGHVS, CDR2 FQNEAQ.